This T cell receptor beta chain came from a study of cytomegalovirus exposure and HLA in healthy donors. Across the whole study: Researchers previously reported finding roughly 120 million unique TCR beta sequences from around 200 million T cells. Study results and limitations: In a later analysis, specific HLA alleles were associated with under 20,000 TCR beta sequences at a 0.05 false discovery rate. V- and J-gene trimming of TCR beta was linked (in a later analysis) to a missense DCLRE1C variant. Presence/absence analyses took donor sequencing depth as roughly uniform.

Comment on this clone: The antigen is not known.

Amplification used 60 Vbeta primers and 13 Jbeta primers. Profiling relied on immunoSEQ multiplex PCR, and the TCRdb table lists in-frame clones only, not all of them. The sample has 170,000 or so clones, around four fifths seen once. Germline loops: CDR1 KGHSH, CDR2 LQKENI. Trimming at V came to 3 bases and at J to 6 bases, leaving 7 bases not matched to a gene. The CDR3 covers 14 residues. The sequenced sample was PBMCs. This sequence joins TRBV18 and TRBJ2-7; 8 bases are a match to TRBD1. The source is a woman aged 45-59 years in good health and CMV-seropositive. CDR3 sequence (DNA): TGTGCCAGCTCACCTCGGACAGGGCCTATCGAGCAGTACTTC. Amino acid sequence: CASSPRTGPIEQYF.